Sequencing of this TCR beta chain was carried out in a study of stem cell transplantation in POMP-related autoinflammatory disease. This CDR3 comprises 17 residues. Germline loops: CDR1 LNHDA, CDR2 SQIVND (reference sequence). With V trimmed by 1 base and J by 4 bases, 10 bases remained unmatched. Study observations and caveats: In PRAID patients, the number of distinct TRB V-J gene pairings was restricted. Across all analyzed T-cell subsets, patients with PRAID tended toward reduced diversity and increased clonality.

With regard to this clone: Its antigen is currently unknown.

TCRdb's table, derived via immunoSEQ multiplex PCR, lists solely in-frame clones and lacks some. The repertoire holds some 33,000 clones, with around 90% as singletons. PRAID combined immunodeficiency and autoinflammation. This rearrangement joins TRBV19 to TRBJ2-1, with TRBD2 identical over 7 bases. Sequencing used CD4+ T cells from PBMCs, obtained before stem cell transplantation. The clonotype comes from a human donor with POMP-related autoinflammation and immune dysregulation (PRAID). The CDR3 DNA is TGTGCCAGTAGTATAGCCCCTGGGAGCGGGGTGTACAATGAGCAGTTCTTC. This codes for CASSIAPGSGVYNEQFF.